What follows are 9 T cell receptor beta chains derived from one specimen sequenced in a study of B cell selection in AIRE deficiency. The repertoire was sequenced with immunoSEQ multiplex PCR; TCRdb's copy has only in-frame clones and lacks some. The data contain fewer than 30,000 clones, less than 97% of them singletons. CD4+CD127+ cells were sorted as the conventional CD4 T cells. Specimen: CD4+CD127+ conventional T cells sorted from PBMCs. The receptor set was obtained from a human donor in good health.

V and J are TRBV5-1 and TRBJ1-1; 8 positions agree with TRBD1. The germline V gene encodes CDR1 SGHRS and CDR2 YFSETQ. The CDR3 is made up of 15 amino acids. Trimming at V came to 4 bases and at J to 3 bases, leaving 8 bases not matched to a gene. CDR3 amino acids: CASSQEDRDYTEAFF. CDR3 nucleotide sequence: TGCGCCAGCAGCCAAGAGGACAGGGACTACACTGAAGCTTTCTTT.

The chain links TRBV28 to TRBJ1-1, with a weak D call TRBD1 (5 bases). Germline V gene data show CDR1 as MDHEN and CDR2 as SYDVKM. Trimming removed 3 bases at V and 4 bases at J, with 9 bases between. This CDR3 comprises 13 residues. Here the CDR3 DNA reads TGTGCCAGCAGTTTGCAGGGCCTCACTGAAGCTTTCTTT. Translation gives CASSLQGLTEAFF.

Turning to this clone: One end of the junction fails to match germline, which may point to a read error. V gene TRBV4-1 combines with J gene TRBJ2-5; the D gene is possibly TRBD2 (6 bases). The CDR3 runs 17 residues. Germline V gene data show CDR1 as MGHRA and CDR2 as YSYEKL. CDR3 DNA sequence: TGCGCCAGCAGCCAAGTAGGGAGGAACGTCTTGGGAGAGACCCGGTACTTC. It encodes CASSQVGRNVLGETRYF.

V usage is TRBV28 and J usage is TRBJ2-5; TRBD1 might be the D (7 bases). The CDR3 loop spans 13 amino acids. Germline lookup yields CDR1 MDHEN and CDR2 SYDVKM. V lost 7 bases and J 6 bases, leaving 15 bases between the germline ends. CDR3 sequence (DNA): TGTGCCAGCACCGAACAGGGGAGGAAGACCCAGTACTTC. It specifies CASTEQGRKTQYF. Drawing the rest from reference TRBV28 and TRBJ2-5, the complete variable domain is DVKVTQSSRYLVKRTGEKVFLECVQDMDHENMFWYRQDPGLGLRLIYFSYDVKMKEKGDIPEGYSVSREKKERFSLILESASTNQTSMYLCASTEQGRKTQYFGPGTRLLVL.

V gene TRBV28 combines with J gene TRBJ1-3; no clear D gene. The CDR3 covers 12 residues. Trimming took 7 bases from V and 2 from J, leaving 6 bases between them. Germline CDR1 and CDR2: MDHEN and SYDVKM. The CDR3 sequence is CASNNPGNTIYF. Here the CDR3 DNA reads TGTGCCAGCAACAACCCTGGAAACACCATATATTTT.

This chain joins TRBV6-6 and TRBJ1-2; D gene ambiguous. CDR3 length: 13 residues. Trimming removed 6 bases from V and 8 bases from J, with 16 bases in between. CDR1 is MNHNY and CDR2 is SVGAGI in the germline V gene (reference sequence). CDR3 DNA: TGTGCCAGCAGGGGGTACGCGGCCGACGGCTACACCTTC. Translating gives CASRGYAADGYTF.

The gene calls are TRBV2 and TRBJ2-1; 10 nucleotides line up with TRBD2. The germline CDR1 and CDR2 sequences are SNHLY and FYNNEI. The CDR3 is made up of 16 amino acids. V lost 5 bases and J lost 4; bases outside the gene matches: 8. The CDR3 region is CASSTPGTSAYNEQFF. The CDR3 bases are TGTGCCAGCAGTACCCCCGGGACTAGCGCATACAATGAGCAGTTCTTC.

The chain links TRBV5-1 to TRBJ1-1; D perhaps matches TRBD1 (6 bases). V gave up 4 bases and J gave up 4 bases, with 17 bases separating them. The CDR3 runs to 15 residues. The germline V gene has CDR1 SGHRS and CDR2 YFSETQ. DNA of the CDR3: TGCGCCAGCAGCCCGAGGGGGGCGCCAGGCACTGAAGCTTTCTTT. Its protein is CASSPRGAPGTEAFF. The full variable domain, rest sourced from reference TRBV5-1 and TRBJ1-1, is KAGVTQTPRYLIKTRGQQVTLSCSPISGHRSVSWYQQTPGQGLQFLFEYFSETQRNKGNFPGRFSGRQFSNSRSEMNVSTLELGDSALYLCASSPRGAPGTEAFFGQGTRLTVV.

This chain uses TRBV10-2 with TRBJ2-7; 12 nucleotides align to TRBD2. This CDR3 spans 14 amino acids. CDR1 WSHSY and CDR2 SAAADI come from the germline V gene. V was pared by 8 bases and J by 7 bases, with 9 bases of the junction left unmatched. As DNA, the CDR3 is TGCGCCAGCGGGCCTAGCGGGAGGGCCGGGGAGCAGTACTTC. As protein: CASGPSGRAGEQYF.